These T cell receptor beta chains were read from a single sample in a study of human T cells and chemical hapten exposure. Using its own MiXCR run on the RACE reads, TCRdb lists one record per CDR3 protein. The sample lists more than 300,000 distinct CDR3 sequences, about 5.1% occurring once. The source material was whole blood, sampled in connection with sensitization to the hapten diphenylcyclopropenone (DPC). These receptors were taken from a woman aged 45-65 years with alopecia areata. Some clones in this sample may be carry-over from other donors' samples. The CDR3 runs from the conserved cysteine through the conserved F or W. A D gene is named only where the DNA matches it firmly. Not all rows give a size; the values are once, few, many and, for expanded clones, a class.

J gene,V gene,D gene,clone size,CDR3 DNA,CDR3 protein
TRBJ2-3,TRBV20-1,TRBD2,.,TGCAGTGCTACGGGGGGGGTAACAGATACGCAGTATTTT,CSATGGVTDTQYF
TRBJ1-1,TRBV29-1,TRBD1,.,TGCAGCGCCCCAGACAGGGAGACTGAAGCTTTCTTT,CSAPDRETEAFF
TRBJ2-2,TRBV2,.,many,TGTGCCAGCAGTGGGGACTCCACCGGGGAGCTGTTTTTT,CASSGDSTGELFF
TRBJ2-7,TRBV6-5,TRBD1,many,TGTGCCAGCAGTCCGGACCCGGGACAGATCTACGAGCAGTACTTC,CASSPDPGQIYEQYF
TRBJ2-1,TRBV12-3/TRBV12-4,TRBD2,few,TGTGCCAGCAGTTTAGGGGGAGGGCCGCTTGAGCAGTTCTTC,CASSLGGGPLEQFF
TRBJ2-1,TRBV7-8,.,.,TGTGCCAGCAGCTTACGGGTAGCGGACCGCTCCTACAATGAGCAGTTCTTC,CASSLRVADRSYNEQFF
TRBJ2-3,TRBV9,TRBD2,.,TGTGCCAGCAGCGTAGTAGGTAGCGGGGGACCCCCTTTCACAGATACGCAGTATTTT,CASSVVGSGGPPFTDTQYF
TRBJ2-7,TRBV20-1,TRBD2,many,TGCAGTGCTAGTGGACTAGCGGGGATCCACGGCCACGAGCAGTACTTC,CSASGLAGIHGHEQYF
TRBJ2-7,TRBV6-5,TRBD2,many,TGTGCCAGCAGTTACTCGTCGGGAGGGGACCGACTAGCCTACGAGCAGTACTTC,CASSYSSGGDRLAYEQYF
TRBJ1-1,TRBV7-9,TRBD1,many,TGTGCCAGCAGCCGACAGGGAGGTGAAGCTTTCTTT,CASSRQGGEAFF
TRBJ2-5,TRBV6-5,.,many,TGTGCCAGCAGGGGAGGCGGAGGAGAGACCCAGTACTTC,CASRGGGGETQYF
TRBJ1-5,TRBV12-3/TRBV12-4,TRBD1,many,TGTGCCAGCAGCCTGACAGGGCCGAGTCAGCCCCAGCATTTT,CASSLTGPSQPQHF
TRBJ2-1,TRBV7-6,TRBD2,many,TGTGCCAGCAGCTTAGTTTCGGCTAGCGGGAGGGACTACAATGAGCAGTTCTTC,CASSLVSASGRDYNEQFF
TRBJ1-5,TRBV3-1,.,.,TGTGCCAGCAGCCCGAGGCGTAGCAATCAGCCCCAGCATTTT,CASSPRRSNQPQHF
TRBJ1-3,TRBV30,.,.,TGTGCCTGGAGTGTAAAGAGGCAGCCCTCTGGAAACACCATATATTTT,CAWSVKRQPSGNTIYF
TRBJ1-1,TRBV11-2,.,few,TGTGCCAGCAGCTTAGATTCAGCTGTCGGGACGAGCCCTTTCTTT,CASSLDSAVGTSPFF
TRBJ2-1,TRBV29-1,TRBD2,few,TGCAGCGTTGAGGCGGGGGATCTTTCCTACAATGAGCAGTTCTTC,CSVEAGDLSYNEQFF
TRBJ2-3,TRBV10-3,.,few,TGTGCCATCAGCTTCCGGGACCCCACAGATACGCAGTATTTT,CAISFRDPTDTQYF
TRBJ2-5,TRBV10-3,TRBD1,many,TGTGCCATCAGTGGACAGGGGCAAGAGACCCAGTACTTC,CAISGQGQETQYF
TRBJ2-5,TRBV7-2,.,few,TGTGCCAGCAGCTTAGAGTACCGAGAGACCCAGTACTTC,CASSLEYRETQYF
TRBJ2-1,TRBV29-1,TRBD1,many,TGCAGCGCAAAAAGAGGGACAGGGATAAATGAGCAGTTCTTC,CSAKRGTGINEQFF
TRBJ2-5,TRBV6-6,.,.,TGTGCCAGCAGTTACCAGGGGACTCAAGAGACCCAGTACTTC,CASSYQGTQETQYF
TRBJ2-7,TRBV28,.,few,TGTGCCAGCAGTTTCGGGAGGGGGCCTGGCTACGAGCAGTACTTC,CASSFGRGPGYEQYF
TRBJ1-2,TRBV2,.,many,TGTGCCAGCAGTTACGCCAACTATGGCTACACCTTC,CASSYANYGYTF
TRBJ2-3,TRBV29-1,.,.,TGCAGCGTTGGATCGCCAGGGTCGCCAGATACGCAGTATTTT,CSVGSPGSPDTQYF
TRBJ2-7,TRBV5-6,.,many,TGTGCCAGCAGCTTCCGGACGCGCTCCTACGAGCAGTACTTC,CASSFRTRSYEQYF
TRBJ2-5,TRBV7-2,.,.,TGTGCCAGCAGCTTAGATCCGGGGCAAGAGACCCAGTACTTC,CASSLDPGQETQYF
TRBJ2-1,TRBV27,TRBD1,many,TGTGCCAGCAGTTTATCGTGGGACAGCTCCTACAATGAGCAGTTCTTC,CASSLSWDSSYNEQFF
TRBJ2-7,TRBV28,.,many,TGTGCCAGCAACCTTTCCCCCAACGAGCAGTACTTC,CASNLSPNEQYF
TRBJ1-5,TRBV7-9,.,few,TGTGCCAGCAGCTTAGTCGAATTAGGGAGTAATCAGCCCCAGCATTTT,CASSLVELGSNQPQHF
TRBJ2-3,TRBV27,TRBD2,many,TGTGCCAGCGGTGGTAACCCCGGGGGGGGACCGAGGTTAGATACGCAGTATTTT,CASGGNPGGGPRLDTQYF
TRBJ2-3,TRBV14,TRBD2,.,TGTGCCAGCAGCCAATCCGGGACTAGCGGCGATACGCAGTATTTT,CASSQSGTSGDTQYF
TRBJ2-7,TRBV5-4,TRBD2,few,TGTGCCAGCAGCTTAGGGCTAGCGGGGGCAACCTACGAGCAGTACTTC,CASSLGLAGATYEQYF
TRBJ1-1,TRBV5-4,TRBD1,few,TGTGCCAGCAGCCTCACAGGGGGATCGAAAGCTTTCTTT,CASSLTGGSKAFF
TRBJ1-1,TRBV6-5,.,many,TGTGCCAGCAGGCAGGGAGGATGGACTGAAGCTTTCTTT,CASRQGGWTEAFF
TRBJ1-6,TRBV5-1,.,many,TGCGCCAGCAGCCTAGGGGAAAGTTCACCCCTCCACTTT,CASSLGESSPLHF
TRBJ2-3,TRBV4-3,TRBD2,.,TGCGCCAGCAGCCAAGAAAGACAAGCGGGAGGTACAGATACGCAGTATTTT,CASSQERQAGGTDTQYF
TRBJ2-3,TRBV5-1,.,many,TGCGCCAGCAGCGCGGCGCCCGGAGATACGCAGTATTTT,CASSAAPGDTQYF
TRBJ1-1,TRBV7-8,.,few,TGTGCCAGCAGCTATTACATGAACACTGAAGCTTTCTTT,CASSYYMNTEAFF
TRBJ1-5,TRBV13,.,many,TGTGCCAGCAGCCAAGTTAATAGCAATCAGCCCCAGCATTTT,CASSQVNSNQPQHF
TRBJ2-3,TRBV3-1,.,.,TGTGCCAGCAGCCAAGATAAGAATACGCAGTATTTT,CASSQDKNTQYF
TRBJ2-7,TRBV29-1,TRBD2,few,TGCAGCGTTGGGTATCGGGCGGGAGGGATCTACGAGCAGTACTTC,CSVGYRAGGIYEQYF
TRBJ1-5,TRBV12-3/TRBV12-4,.,many,TGTGCCAGCAGTCGGGCCCGGTTGACAGCCTATGTGGATAGCGATCAGCCCCAGCATTTT,CASSRARLTAYVDSDQPQHF
TRBJ1-1,TRBV12-3/TRBV12-4,.,many,TGTGCCACCTGCCAGAGCGGGATGAACACTGAAGCTTTCTTT,CATCQSGMNTEAFF
TRBJ2-1,TRBV7-9,TRBD2,many,TGTGCCAGCAGCTCACCGACTAGCGGATTTAACAATGAGCAGTTCTTC,CASSSPTSGFNNEQFF
TRBJ2-6,TRBV28,.,many,TGTGCCAGCAGTTTTTGGACTCATGGGACTGGGGCCAACGTCCTGACTTTC,CASSFWTHGTGANVLTF
TRBJ1-2,TRBV10-3,TRBD1,many,TGTGCCATCAGTGGGGACAGGGGAGACTATGGCTACACCTTC,CAISGDRGDYGYTF
TRBJ1-5,TRBV10-3,TRBD1,.,TGTGCCATCAGTCCGGGACAGGGCCCGGGTCAGCCCCAGCATTTT,CAISPGQGPGQPQHF
TRBJ1-2,TRBV3-1,.,.,TGTGCCAGCAGCCAAGGTGGTTCCCGCTATGGCTACACCTTC,CASSQGGSRYGYTF
TRBJ2-7,TRBV9,TRBD2,many,TGTGCCAGCAGCCCCCGAGACACTAGCGCCTACGAGCAGTACTTC,CASSPRDTSAYEQYF
TRBJ1-2,TRBV12-3/TRBV12-4,.,few,TGTGCCAGCAGTTTAGCGCGGGGGGAGGAAGGCTACACCTTC,CASSLARGEEGYTF
TRBJ1-6,TRBV12-3/TRBV12-4,.,many,TGTGCCAGCAGCTCCGGGACGGCGAATTCACCCCTCCACTTT,CASSSGTANSPLHF
TRBJ1-1,TRBV18,.,many,TGTGCCAGCTCACCAGCGGCAGTAAACACTGAAGCTTTCTTT,CASSPAAVNTEAFF
TRBJ2-3,TRBV29-1,.,many,TGCAGCGTTGAACGAGGCGGAGATACGCAGTATTTT,CSVERGGDTQYF
TRBJ1-3,TRBV6-1,.,few,TGTGCCAGCAGTGAAAATCCCTCTGGAAACACCATATATTTT,CASSENPSGNTIYF
TRBJ1-1,TRBV7-9,TRBD1,many,TGTGCCAGCAGCTTCCGACAGGGTAACACTGAAGCTTTCTTT,CASSFRQGNTEAFF
TRBJ1-1,TRBV28,.,.,TGTGCCAGCAGTTTAAAAGTAAGGAGGACTGAAGCTTTCTTT,CASSLKVRRTEAFF
TRBJ2-7,TRBV6-6,TRBD2,few,TGTGCCAGCAGTACGACTAGCGGGGGACTCTACGAGCAGTACTTC,CASSTTSGGLYEQYF
TRBJ1-2,TRBV20-1,TRBD1,few,TGCAGTGTCCCGGGACAGGGAACCTATGGCTACACCTTC,CSVPGQGTYGYTF
TRBJ2-3,TRBV5-5,TRBD2,many,TGTGCCAGCAGCTTAGGAGCCGGGACTAGCGACTACACAGATACGCAGTATTTT,CASSLGAGTSDYTDTQYF